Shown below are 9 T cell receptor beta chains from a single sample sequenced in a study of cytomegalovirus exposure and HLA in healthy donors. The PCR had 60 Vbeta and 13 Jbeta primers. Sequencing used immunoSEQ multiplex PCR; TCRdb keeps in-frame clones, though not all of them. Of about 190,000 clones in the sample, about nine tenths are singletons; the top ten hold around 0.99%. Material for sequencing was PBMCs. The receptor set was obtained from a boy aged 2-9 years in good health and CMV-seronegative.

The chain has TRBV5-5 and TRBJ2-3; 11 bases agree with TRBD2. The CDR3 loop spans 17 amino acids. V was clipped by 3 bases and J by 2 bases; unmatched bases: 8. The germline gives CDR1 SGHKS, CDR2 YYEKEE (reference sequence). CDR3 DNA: TGTGCCAGCAGCTCGATTGGGACTAGCGGACTCACAGATACGCAGTATTTT. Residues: CASSSIGTSGLTDTQYF.

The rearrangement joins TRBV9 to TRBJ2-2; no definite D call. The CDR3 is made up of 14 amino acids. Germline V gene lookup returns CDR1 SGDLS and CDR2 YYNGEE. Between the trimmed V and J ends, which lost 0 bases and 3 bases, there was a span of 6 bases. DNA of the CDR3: TGTGCCAGCAGCGTAGTCGGTCACACCGGGGAGCTGTTTTTT. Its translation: CASSVVGHTGELFF.

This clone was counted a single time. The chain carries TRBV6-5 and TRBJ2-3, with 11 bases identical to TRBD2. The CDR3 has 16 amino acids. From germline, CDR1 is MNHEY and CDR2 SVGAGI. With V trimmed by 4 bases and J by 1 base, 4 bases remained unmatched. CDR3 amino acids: CASSSLAGGGTDTQYF. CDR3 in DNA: TGTGCCAGCAGTTCCCTAGCGGGGGGAGGCACAGATACGCAGTATTTT.

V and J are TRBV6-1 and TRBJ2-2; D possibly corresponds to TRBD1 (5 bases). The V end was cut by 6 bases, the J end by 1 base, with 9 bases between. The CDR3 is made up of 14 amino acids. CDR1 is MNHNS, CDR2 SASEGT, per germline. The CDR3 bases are TGTGCCAGCAGGATAACAGGGAACACCGGGGAGCTGTTTTTT. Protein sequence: CASRITGNTGELFF.

CDR3 amino acids: CATSRDQGTTEAFF. In DNA, the CDR3 is TGTGCCACCAGCAGAGATCAGGGAACCACTGAAGCTTTCTTT. The J gene is TRBJ1-1, the V gene TRBV15, with D maybe TRBD1 (5 bases). The germline gives CDR1 LNHNV, CDR2 YYDKDF (reference sequence). Trimming left V 0 bases short and J 4 bases short, with 9 bases between. The CDR3 runs to 14 residues.

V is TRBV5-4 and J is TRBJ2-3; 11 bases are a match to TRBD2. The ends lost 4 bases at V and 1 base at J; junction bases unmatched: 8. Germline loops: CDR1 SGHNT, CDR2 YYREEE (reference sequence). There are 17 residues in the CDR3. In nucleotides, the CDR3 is TGTGCCAGCAGCCCAAAACTAGCGGGAGAGGGCACAGATACGCAGTATTTT. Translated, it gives CASSPKLAGEGTDTQYF.

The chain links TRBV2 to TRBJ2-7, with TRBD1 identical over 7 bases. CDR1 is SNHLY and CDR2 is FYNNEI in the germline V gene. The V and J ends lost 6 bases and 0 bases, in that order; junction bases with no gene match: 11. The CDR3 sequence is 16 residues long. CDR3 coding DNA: TGTGCCAGCAGCTGGACAGGAGACTCAAACTCCTACGAGCAGTACTTC. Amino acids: CASSWTGDSNSYEQYF.

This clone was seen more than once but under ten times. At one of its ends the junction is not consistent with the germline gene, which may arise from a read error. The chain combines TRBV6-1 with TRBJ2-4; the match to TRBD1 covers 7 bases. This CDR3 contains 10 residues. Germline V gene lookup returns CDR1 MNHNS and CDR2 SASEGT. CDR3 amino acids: CASSERGPTF. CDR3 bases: TGTGCCAGCAGCGAAAGGGGGCCTACCTTC.

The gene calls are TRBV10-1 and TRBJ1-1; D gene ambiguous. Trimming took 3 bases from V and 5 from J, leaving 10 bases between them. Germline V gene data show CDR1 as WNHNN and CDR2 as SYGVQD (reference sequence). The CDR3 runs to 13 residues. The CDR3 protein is CASSERAGTEAFF. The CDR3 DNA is TGCGCCAGCAGTGAACGGGCGGGTACTGAAGCTTTCTTT.